The T cell receptor (beta chain) under discussion was sequenced for a study of blood T cell repertoires in COVID-19. Study as a whole: Acute and convalescent COVID-19 samples came from the United States, Italy and Spain. Sources were T cells, B-cell-depleted T cells, or PBMCs; the material itself was cDNA or gDNA.

V gave up 1 base and J gave up 6 bases, with 10 bases separating them. Germline V CDR1 and CDR2: LNHDA, SQIVND (reference sequence). The CDR3 contains 14 residues. The authors' processing: Amplification of reference gene primers was used by the study to estimate nucleated cell counts. The protocol was immunoSEQ multiplex PCR, while the TCRdb copy is restricted to in-frame clones and leaves out a portion. V, J and clone size are taken as reported in that table, and D and trimming were inferred from the DNA itself. The data hold about 200,000 clones, with more than 65% observed a single time. This clone came up a few times.

The V gene is TRBV19, the J gene TRBJ1-5; D is ambiguous. Material: peripheral blood. The sequence came from a human donor in a cohort sampled during active COVID-19. The CDR3 protein is CASSIGFGFQPQHF. Written as DNA, the CDR3 is TGTGCCAGTAGTATAGGCTTCGGGTTTCAGCCCCAGCATTTT.